The 2 T cell receptor beta chains given below trace back to one sample, sequenced in a study of cytomegalovirus exposure and HLA in healthy donors. The PCR ran on 60 Vbeta and 13 Jbeta primers. Profiling relied on immunoSEQ multiplex PCR, and the TCRdb table lists in-frame clones only, not all of them. Of about 160,000 clones in the sample, approximately 78% are singletons; the top ten hold less than 1%. The material sequenced was PBMCs. The receptors originated from a girl aged 2 to 9 in good health and CMV-seropositive.

DNA of the CDR3: TGTGCCAGCAGTAGAACGGGAGGGCCCCGGGAGACCCAGTACTTC. This gives the protein CASSRTGGPRETQYF. The rearrangement joins TRBV28 to TRBJ2-5, with 8 positions matching TRBD2. The V gene end was trimmed by 5 bases and the J gene end by 5 bases; junction bases not matched to a gene: 10. This CDR3 has 15 amino acids. Germline CDR1 and CDR2: MDHEN and SYDVKM.

The rearrangement links TRBV30 to TRBJ2-5; TRBD2 is a possible D gene (6 bases). Germline values: CDR1 GTSNPN, CDR2 SVGIG (reference sequence). Trimming cost V 3 bases and J 4 bases, with 9 bases left between them. The CDR3 totals 12 residues. CDR3 residues: CAWRLGGETQYF. DNA for the CDR3: TGTGCCTGGAGACTCGGGGGAGAGACCCAGTACTTC. Combining the CDR3 with reference TRBV30 and TRBJ2-5 gives the whole variable domain SQTIHQWPATLVQPVGSPLSLECTVEGTSNPNLYWYRQAAGRGLQLLFYSVGIGQISSEVPQNLSASRPQDRQFILSSKKLLLSDSGFYLCAWRLGGETQYFGPGTRLLVL.